Below, 22 T cell receptor beta chains from the same sample are listed, as sequenced in a study of T cells in localized non-small cell lung cancer. Repertoires were generated with immunoSEQ multiplex PCR, while TCRdb's copy carries only in-frame clones and drops some. The sample yields under 3,000 clones, 27% seen once. The sequencing here drew on normal lung tissue next to the tumor, taken before any cancer treatment. The receptors here all came from a man between 35 and 75 years old with stage I lung adenocarcinoma.

This clone has a handful of counts. This chain links TRBV14 with TRBJ1-1; D is perhaps TRBD1 (5 bases). This CDR3 comprises 14 residues. The germline gives CDR1 SGHDN, CDR2 FVKESK. Trimming took 1 base from V and 4 from J, leaving 10 bases between them. CDR3 nucleotide sequence: TGTGCCAGCAGCCAAGTAGGCGGGGGCACTGAAGCTTTCTTT. This sequence encodes CASSQVGGGTEAFF.

The chain has TRBV7-8 and TRBJ1-1; D gene ambiguous. Trimming cost V 5 bases and J 1 base, with 8 bases left between them. CDR1 SGHVS and CDR2 FQNEAQ come from the germline V gene. The CDR3 has 13 residues. CDR3 sequence: CASSLTWNTEAFF. CDR3 DNA sequence: TGTGCCAGCAGCCTTACATGGAACACTGAAGCTTTCTTT.

Relative to its sample, this clone is large. The CDR3 sequence: CASRTQGRGNTIYF. The CDR3 bases are TGTGCCAGCAGGACACAGGGGAGAGGAAACACCATATATTTT. The chain is built from TRBV6-8 and TRBJ1-3; 7 bases map to TRBD1. CDR1 is MNHGY, CDR2 SAAAGT, per germline. Unmatched junction bases numbered 6, after V lost 6 bases and J lost 4 bases. The CDR3 covers 14 residues.

In its sample, this clone was seen once. J is TRBJ2-1 and V is TRBV19; TRBD2 aligns across 7 bases. The CDR3 contains 12 residues. Germline V lookup: CDR1 LNHDA, CDR2 SQIVND (reference sequence). Trimming at V came to 3 bases and at J to 15 bases, leaving 8 bases not matched to a gene. CDR3 coding DNA: TGTGCCAGTAGTATTCGGCGGGAGAGGCCGTTCTTC. Protein sequence: CASSIRRERPFF.

This clone was picked up a small number of times. V gene TRBV6-8 combines with J gene TRBJ1-3; unclear D gene. Per the germline V gene, CDR1 is MNHGY and CDR2 is SAAAGT. V was pared by 7 bases and J by 0 bases, with 19 bases between. The CDR3 runs to 17 residues. The CDR3 here is CASNDYRSYSSGNTIYF. CDR3 DNA sequence: TGTGCCAGCAATGACTACCGATCATATAGCTCTGGAAACACCATATATTTT.

This chain uses TRBV11-3 with TRBJ2-1, with 10 bases aligning to TRBD2. Germline CDR1 SGHNT, CDR2 YENEEA. With 4 bases clipped from V and 9 bases from J, the junction kept 12 bases outside the gene matches. This CDR3 is 16 amino acids long. For the CDR3, the DNA is TGTGCCAGCAGCTCCTGGACAGGGACTAGCGCGGTTGAGCAGTTCTTC. Protein sequence: CASSSWTGTSAVEQFF.

This clone has a handful of counts. The chain has TRBV11-3 and TRBJ2-3, with TRBD2 matching over 9 bases. Losses at the gene ends were 7 bases for V and 0 bases for J; bases not matched to a gene: 8. The CDR3 spans 16 residues. Germline V gives CDR1 SGHNT, CDR2 YENEEA. CDR3 in amino acids: CASNRGTSSSTDTQYF. In DNA form, the CDR3 reads TGTGCCAGCAACCGGGGGACTAGCTCTAGCACAGATACGCAGTATTTT.

By share, this clone ranks as medium-sized. V gene TRBV11-3 combines with J gene TRBJ2-1; the match to TRBD2 covers 13 bases. This CDR3 has 15 amino acids. V dropped 5 bases and J dropped 10; count of bases not matched to a gene: 8. Germline values: CDR1 SGHNT, CDR2 YENEEA. This chain's CDR3 is CASSLGLAGRGEQFF. CDR3 coding DNA: TGTGCCAGCAGCCTGGGACTAGCGGGAAGGGGCGAGCAGTTCTTC.

The rearrangement uses TRBV29-1 and TRBJ1-1, with TRBD1 identical over 8 bases. Trimming cost V 5 bases and J 1 base; bases outside gene matches: 3. This CDR3 has 13 residues. Per germline, CDR1 SQVTM and CDR2 ANQGSEA. The CDR3 sequence is CSVTRGQNTEAFF. The CDR3 coding sequence is TGCAGCGTTACCAGGGGGCAGAACACTGAAGCTTTCTTT.

The CDR3 sequence: CASSLEGGGPTQYF. CDR3 nucleotide sequence: TGCGCCAGCAGCTTAGAGGGGGGAGGACCTACGCAGTATTTT. This chain connects TRBV23-1 to TRBJ2-3; D possibly uses TRBD1 or TRBD2 (6 bases each). TRBV23-1 is flagged as an ORF with uncertain function. V lost 6 bases to trimming and J lost 8 bases, with 18 bases between them. The CDR3 sequence is 14 residues long.

This clone appeared a single time. The V gene is TRBV18, the J gene TRBJ1-1; no definite D call. Germline CDR1 and CDR2: KGHSH and LQKENI. The CDR3 runs 13 residues. Trimming shortened V by 2 bases and J by 1 base, and 5 bases separated the two germline ends. CDR3 nucleotide sequence: TGTGCCAGCTCACCAACCGGGAACACTGAAGCTTTCTTT. Translated: CASSPTGNTEAFF.

The gene calls are TRBV14 and TRBJ2-1; 9 positions match TRBD2. The V segment lost 4 bases and the J segment 7 bases; nucleotides outside the gene matches: 11. The length of the CDR3 is 16 residues. Germline V gene data show CDR1 as SGHDN and CDR2 as FVKESK. CDR3 DNA: TGTGCCAGCAGCCGCCGTGGAGCGGGAGGTCGGAATGAGCAGTTCTTC. Its protein is CASSRRGAGGRNEQFF.

This clone is a singleton in its sample. The CDR3 coding sequence is TGTGCCTGGAGTTCGACTAGCGGGAGCCCCTACAATGAGCAGTTCTTC. As protein: CAWSSTSGSPYNEQFF. The gene calls are TRBV30 and TRBJ2-1; 12 bases are a match to TRBD2. Trimming took 2 bases from V and 2 from J; bases not matched to a gene: 4. CDR1 is GTSNPN, CDR2 SVGIG, per germline (reference sequence). This CDR3 region has 16 residues.

This clone is large (0.1 to 1%). The J gene is TRBJ1-1, the V gene TRBV19; D not certain. The germline V gene encodes CDR1 LNHDA and CDR2 SQIVND (reference sequence). CDR3 length: 11 residues. V gave up 3 bases and J gave up 8 bases, with 7 bases separating them. The CDR3 sequence: CASSMWREAFF. CDR3 nucleotides: TGTGCCAGTAGTATGTGGCGGGAAGCTTTCTTT. The full variable domain, its missing parts supplied by reference TRBV19 and TRBJ1-1, is DGGITQSPKYLFRKEGQNVTLSCEQNLNHDAMYWYRQDPGQGLRLIYYSQIVNDFQKGDIAEGYSVSREKKESFPLTVTSAQKNPTAFYLCASSMWREAFFGQGTRLTVV.

This clone is medium-sized (0.01 to 0.1%) in the sample. V gene TRBV11-3 combines with J gene TRBJ1-4; possibly TRBD1 for D (5 bases). This CDR3 is built from 14 residues. CDR1 is SGHNT and CDR2 is YENEEA in the germline V gene. The V and J ends lost 5 bases and 8 bases respectively, with 15 bases between them. This chain's CDR3 is CASSGRGGEEKLFF. The CDR3 DNA follows: TGTGCCAGCAGCGGCCGGGGGGGGGAAGAAAAACTGTTTTTT.

By share, this clone counts as large. The chain combines TRBV9 with TRBJ1-4; perhaps TRBD1 as D (5 bases). Trimming stripped 5 bases from V and 7 bases from J, with 15 bases between. The length of the CDR3 is 14 residues. Germline CDR1 is SGDLS and CDR2 is YYNGEE. The CDR3 sequence is CASSDRGGSEKLFF. In DNA, the CDR3 is TGTGCCAGCAGTGATAGGGGCGGGAGTGAAAAACTGTTTTTT.

The V call is TRBV30, the J call TRBJ1-4; maybe TRBD1 (5 bases). Deletions cut 6 bases from V and 8 bases from J, with 13 bases between. The CDR3 consists of 12 residues. Germline V CDR1 and CDR2: GTSNPN, SVGIG (reference sequence). CDR3 loop: CACPGLGEKLFF. The CDR3 coding sequence is TGTGCCTGTCCAGGGTTGGGAGAAAAACTGTTTTTT. Complete variable domain (other parts from reference TRBV30 and TRBJ1-4): SQTIHQWPATLVQPVGSPLSLECTVEGTSNPNLYWYRQAAGRGLQLLFYSVGIGQISSEVPQNLSASRPQDRQFILSSKKLLLSDSGFYLCACPGLGEKLFFGSGTQLSVL.

The V and J genes are TRBV15 and TRBJ1-3; D unresolved. The CDR3 length is 17 residues. Germline lookup yields CDR1 LNHNV and CDR2 YYDKDF (reference sequence). Trimming took 1 base from V and 0 from J, leaving 13 bases between them. The CDR3 here is CATSRVSFSGSGNTIYF. In nucleotides, the CDR3 is TGTGCCACCAGCAGAGTGAGTTTTTCGGGCTCTGGAAACACCATATATTTT. The complete variable domain, with remaining parts taken from reference TRBV15 and TRBJ1-3, reads DAMVIQNPRYQVTQFGKPVTLSCSQTLNHNVMYWYQQKSSQAPKLLFHYYDKDFNNEADTPDNFQSRRPNTSFCFLDIRSPGLGDTAMYLCATSRVSFSGSGNTIYFGEGSWLTVV.

This clone was found a few times. The chain employs TRBV30 and TRBJ2-5; D ambiguous. Per germline, CDR1 GTSNPN and CDR2 SVGIG (reference sequence). The CDR3 sequence is 13 residues long. The ends were cut back, 2 bases at V and 5 bases at J, with 12 bases in the middle. The CDR3 bases are TGTGCCTGGAGTAACCCCGGGCTGGAGACCCAGTACTTC. It specifies CAWSNPGLETQYF. Drawing the rest from reference TRBV30 and TRBJ2-5, the complete variable domain is SQTIHQWPATLVQPVGSPLSLECTVEGTSNPNLYWYRQAAGRGLQLLFYSVGIGQISSEVPQNLSASRPQDRQFILSSKKLLLSDSGFYLCAWSNPGLETQYFGPGTRLLVL.

The rearrangement uses TRBV5-1 and TRBJ2-2, with 7 bases lining up with TRBD1. The CDR3 runs to 15 residues. V was pared by 7 bases and J by 0 bases, with 6 bases of the junction left unmatched. CDR1 is SGHRS and CDR2 is YFSETQ in the germline V gene. For the CDR3, the DNA is TGCGCCAGCGGATCCGGGACAGCGAACACCGGGGAGCTGTTTTTT. This gives the protein CASGSGTANTGELFF.

The genes are TRBV5-1 and TRBJ2-1, with 10 bases matching TRBD2. Germline V gene data show CDR1 as SGHRS and CDR2 as YFSETQ. The CDR3 totals 17 residues. The V and J ends lost 1 base and 10 bases, in that order; junction bases with no gene match: 14. This CDR3 is CASSLTSSASGSREQFF. In nucleotides, the CDR3 is TGCGCCAGCAGCTTGACTTCTTCGGCTAGCGGGAGTCGGGAGCAGTTCTTC.

Relative to its sample, this clone is large. The chain combines TRBV11-3 with TRBJ2-1; 11 bases align to TRBD2. The CDR3 length is 19 residues. CDR1 and CDR2 (germline): SGHNT, YENEEA. Trimming cost V 4 bases and J 0 bases; bases outside gene matches: 11. For the CDR3, the DNA is TGTGCCAGCAGCTCGCCCGGGACTAGCGGCCAGAGCTCCTACAATGAGCAGTTCTTC. Translating gives CASSSPGTSGQSSYNEQFF.